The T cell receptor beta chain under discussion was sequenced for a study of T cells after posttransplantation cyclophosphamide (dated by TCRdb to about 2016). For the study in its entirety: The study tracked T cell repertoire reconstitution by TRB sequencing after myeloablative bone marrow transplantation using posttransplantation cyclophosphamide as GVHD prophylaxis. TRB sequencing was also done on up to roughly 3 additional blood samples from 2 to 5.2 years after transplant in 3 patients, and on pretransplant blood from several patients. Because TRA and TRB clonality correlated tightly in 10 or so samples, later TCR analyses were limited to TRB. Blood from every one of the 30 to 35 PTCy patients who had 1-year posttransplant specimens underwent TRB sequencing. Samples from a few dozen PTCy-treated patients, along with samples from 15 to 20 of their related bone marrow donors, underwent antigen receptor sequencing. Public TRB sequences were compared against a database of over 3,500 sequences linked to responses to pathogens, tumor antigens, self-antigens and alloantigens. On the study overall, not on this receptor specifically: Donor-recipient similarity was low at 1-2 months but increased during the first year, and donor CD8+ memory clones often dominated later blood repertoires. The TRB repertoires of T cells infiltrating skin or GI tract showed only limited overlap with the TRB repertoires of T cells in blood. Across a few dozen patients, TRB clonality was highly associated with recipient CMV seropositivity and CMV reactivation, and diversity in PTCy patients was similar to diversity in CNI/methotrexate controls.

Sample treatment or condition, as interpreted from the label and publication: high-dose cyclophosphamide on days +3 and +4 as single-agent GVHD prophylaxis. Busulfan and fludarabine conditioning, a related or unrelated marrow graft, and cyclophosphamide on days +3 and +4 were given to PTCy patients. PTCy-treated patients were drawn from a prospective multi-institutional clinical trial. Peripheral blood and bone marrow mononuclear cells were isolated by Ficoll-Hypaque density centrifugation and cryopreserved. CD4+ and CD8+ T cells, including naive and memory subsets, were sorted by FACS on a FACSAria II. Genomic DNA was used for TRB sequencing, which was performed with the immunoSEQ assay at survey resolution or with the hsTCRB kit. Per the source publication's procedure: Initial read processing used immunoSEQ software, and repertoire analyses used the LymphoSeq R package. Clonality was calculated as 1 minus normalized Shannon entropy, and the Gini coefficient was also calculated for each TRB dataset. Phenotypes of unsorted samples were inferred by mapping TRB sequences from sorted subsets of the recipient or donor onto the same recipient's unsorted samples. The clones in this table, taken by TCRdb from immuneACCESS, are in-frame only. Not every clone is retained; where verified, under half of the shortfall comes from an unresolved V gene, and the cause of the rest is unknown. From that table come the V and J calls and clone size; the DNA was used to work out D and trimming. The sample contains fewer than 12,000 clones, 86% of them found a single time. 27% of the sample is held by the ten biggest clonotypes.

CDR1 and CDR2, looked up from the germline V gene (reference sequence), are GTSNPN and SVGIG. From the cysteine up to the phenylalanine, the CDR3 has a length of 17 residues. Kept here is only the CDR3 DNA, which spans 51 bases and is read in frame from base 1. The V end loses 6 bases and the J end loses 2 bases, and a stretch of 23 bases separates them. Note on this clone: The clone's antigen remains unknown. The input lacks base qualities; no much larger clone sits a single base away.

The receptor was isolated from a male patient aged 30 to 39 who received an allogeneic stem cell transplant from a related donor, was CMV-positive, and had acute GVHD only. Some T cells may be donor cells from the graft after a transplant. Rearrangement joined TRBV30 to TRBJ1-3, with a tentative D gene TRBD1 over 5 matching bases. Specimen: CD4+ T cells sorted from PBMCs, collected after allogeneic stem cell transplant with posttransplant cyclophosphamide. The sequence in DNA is TGTGCCTGTTCAGGAGCAGGGCTGATATTCCCTGGAAACACCATATATTTT. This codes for CACSGAGLIFPGNTIYF.